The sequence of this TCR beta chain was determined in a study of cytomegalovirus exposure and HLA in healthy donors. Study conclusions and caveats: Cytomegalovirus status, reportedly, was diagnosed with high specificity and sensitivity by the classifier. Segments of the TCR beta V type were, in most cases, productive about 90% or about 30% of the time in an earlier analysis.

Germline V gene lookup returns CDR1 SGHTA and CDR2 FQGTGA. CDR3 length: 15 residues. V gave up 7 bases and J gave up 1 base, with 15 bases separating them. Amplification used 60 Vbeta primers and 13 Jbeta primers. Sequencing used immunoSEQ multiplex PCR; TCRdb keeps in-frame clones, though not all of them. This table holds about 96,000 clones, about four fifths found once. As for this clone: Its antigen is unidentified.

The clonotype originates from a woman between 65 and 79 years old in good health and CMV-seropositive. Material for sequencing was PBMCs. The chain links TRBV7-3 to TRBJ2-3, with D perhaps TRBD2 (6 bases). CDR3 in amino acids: CASTAGRTGTDTQYF. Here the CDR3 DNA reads TGTGCCAGCACCGCGGGGAGGACCGGCACAGATACGCAGTATTTT. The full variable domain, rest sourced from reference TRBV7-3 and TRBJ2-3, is GAGVSQTPSNKVTEKGKYVELRCDPISGHTALYWYRQSLGQGPEFLIYFQGTGAADDSGLPNDRFFAVRPEGSVSTLKIQRTERGDSAVYLCASTAGRTGTDTQYFGPGTRLTVL.